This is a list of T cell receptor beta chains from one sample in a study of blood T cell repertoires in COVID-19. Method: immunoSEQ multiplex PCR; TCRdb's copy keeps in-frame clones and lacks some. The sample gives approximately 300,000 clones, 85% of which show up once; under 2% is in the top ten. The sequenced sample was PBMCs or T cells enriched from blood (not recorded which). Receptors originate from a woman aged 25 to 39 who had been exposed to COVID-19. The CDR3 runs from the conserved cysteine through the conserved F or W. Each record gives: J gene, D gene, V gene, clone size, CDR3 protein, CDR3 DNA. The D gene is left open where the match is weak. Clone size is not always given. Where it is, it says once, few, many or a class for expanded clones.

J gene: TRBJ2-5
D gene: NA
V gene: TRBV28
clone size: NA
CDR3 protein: CATHFEETGFQETQYF
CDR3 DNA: TGTGCCACACATTTCGAGGAGACAGGCTTCCAAGAGACCCAGTACTTC

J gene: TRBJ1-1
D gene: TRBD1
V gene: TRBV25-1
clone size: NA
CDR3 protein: CASTRTGGEAFF
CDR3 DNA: TGTGCCAGCACACGGACAGGGGGTGAAGCTTTCTTT

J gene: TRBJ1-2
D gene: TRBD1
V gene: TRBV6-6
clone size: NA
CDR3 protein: CASSHMTGVVDYGYTF
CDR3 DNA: TGTGCCAGCAGCCACATGACAGGGGTGGTCGACTATGGCTACACCTTC

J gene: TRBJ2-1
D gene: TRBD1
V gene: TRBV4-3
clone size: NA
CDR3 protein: CASSIGQGILNEQFF
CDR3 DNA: TGCGCCAGCAGCATCGGACAGGGGATTCTCAATGAGCAGTTCTTC

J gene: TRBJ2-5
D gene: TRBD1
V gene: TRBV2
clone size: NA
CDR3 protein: CASGRQGGETQYF
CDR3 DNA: TGTGCCAGCGGCCGACAGGGTGGAGAGACCCAGTACTTC

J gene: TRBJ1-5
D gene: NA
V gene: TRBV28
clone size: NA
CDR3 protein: CASRPYATGSSNQPQHF
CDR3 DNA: TGTGCCAGCAGACCTTACGCAACAGGGTCGAGCAATCAGCCCCAGCATTTT

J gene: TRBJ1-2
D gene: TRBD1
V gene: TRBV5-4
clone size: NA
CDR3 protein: CASSPRTGTNYGYTF
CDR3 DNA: TGTGCCAGCAGCCCTCGGACAGGGACAAACTATGGCTACACCTTC

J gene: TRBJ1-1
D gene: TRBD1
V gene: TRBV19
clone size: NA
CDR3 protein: CASSIDGGTGGTEAFF
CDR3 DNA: TGTGCCAGTAGTATAGACGGTGGGACAGGAGGCACTGAAGCTTTCTTT

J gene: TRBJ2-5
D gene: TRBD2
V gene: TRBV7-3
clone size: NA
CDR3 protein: CASSPGLAGGAQYF
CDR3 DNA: TGTGCCAGCAGCCCCGGACTAGCGGGGGGGGCCCAGTACTTC

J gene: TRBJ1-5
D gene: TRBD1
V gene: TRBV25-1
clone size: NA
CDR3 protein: CASSESGTGDQPQHF
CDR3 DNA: TGTGCCAGCAGTGAATCGGGGACAGGGGATCAGCCCCAGCATTTT

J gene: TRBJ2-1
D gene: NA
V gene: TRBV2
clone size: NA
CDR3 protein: CASSGRLGTTYNEQFF
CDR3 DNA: TGTGCCAGCAGTGGTAGACTAGGAACCACCTACAATGAGCAGTTCTTC

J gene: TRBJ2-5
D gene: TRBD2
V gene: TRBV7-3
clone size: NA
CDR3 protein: CASSLGGPQYF
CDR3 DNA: TGTGCCAGCAGTTTGGGAGGGCCCCAGTACTTC

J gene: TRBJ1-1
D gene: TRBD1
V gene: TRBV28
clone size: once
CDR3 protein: CASSPTGEPNTEAFF
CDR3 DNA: TGTGCCAGCAGTCCTACAGGGGAACCGAACACTGAAGCTTTCTTT

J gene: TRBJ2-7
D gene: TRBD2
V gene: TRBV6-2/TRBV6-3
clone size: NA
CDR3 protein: CASSQNTWTSGRNEQYF
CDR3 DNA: TGTGCCAGCAGTCAGAACACTTGGACTAGCGGGAGAAACGAGCAGTACTTC

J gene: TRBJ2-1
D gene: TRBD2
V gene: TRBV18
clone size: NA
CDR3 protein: CASSRTSGRTGNEQFF
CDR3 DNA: TGTGCCAGCTCGCGGACTAGCGGGAGGACCGGGAATGAGCAGTTCTTC